This T cell receptor (beta chain) was recovered during a study of blood T cell repertoires in COVID-19. Method: immunoSEQ multiplex PCR; TCRdb's copy keeps in-frame clones and lacks some. The sample lists around 400,000 clones, roughly four fifths occurring once. The ends lost 6 bases at V and 4 bases at J; junction bases unmatched: 11. Germline CDR1 reads LNHDA; CDR2 reads SQIVND (reference sequence). The CDR3 has 15 residues. In assigning cohorts, the study relied on participant-reported clinical history. V usage is TRBV19 and J usage is TRBJ1-2; 7 positions agree with TRBD1. The TCR originated in a woman between 45 and 65 years old who had recovered from COVID-19. Sequenced sample: PBMCs or T cells enriched from blood (not recorded which). The CDR3 protein is CASSSPGQGVYGYTF. In DNA, the CDR3 is TGTGCCAGTAGCTCACCTGGGCAGGGGGTCTATGGCTACACCTTC.